These 20 T cell receptor beta chains came from one sample sequenced in a study of PD-L1 blockade in urothelial cancer. As to time point: peripheral blood 6 weeks after treatment start. Profiled with immunoSEQ multiplex PCR; TCRdb holds only in-frame clones, not every one. This table holds about 120,000 clones, 80% to 90% found once. The input for sequencing was PBMCs, taken around atezolizumab (anti-PD-L1) treatment. These receptor sequences come from a man in his sixties with urothelial cancer.

This clone showed up just a few times. This chain uses TRBV19 with TRBJ2-2; 14 bases match TRBD2. The V segment lost 8 bases and the J segment 7 bases; nucleotides outside the gene matches: 3. Germline V lookup: CDR1 LNHDA, CDR2 SQIVND (reference sequence). This CDR3 has 14 residues. The CDR3 reads CASRLAGGRGELFF. CDR3 nucleotide sequence: TGTGCCAGTCGACTAGCGGGAGGGCGCGGGGAGCTGTTTTTT.

This clone was found once. The rearrangement joins TRBV29-1 to TRBJ1-4; the D is unclear. Germline V gene sequence: CDR1 SQVTM, CDR2 ANQGSEA. Deletions cut 2 bases from V and 2 bases from J, with 9 bases between. This CDR3 region has 14 residues. CDR3 bases: TGCAGCGTTGAACTTCCCTTCACTAATGAAAAACTGTTTTTT. The encoded protein is CSVELPFTNEKLFF.

This chain connects TRBV5-1 to TRBJ2-7; the match to TRBD1 covers 8 bases. The CDR3 loop spans 15 amino acids. V dropped 1 base and J dropped 6; count of bases not matched to a gene: 9. Germline values: CDR1 SGHRS, CDR2 YFSETQ. CDR3 in DNA: TGCGCCAGCAGCTTGAAGCAGGGGGCAAACGCCGAGCAGTACTTC. Translation: CASSLKQGANAEQYF.

This chain joins TRBV4-2 and TRBJ2-7, with a weak D call TRBD1 (5 bases). The V end was cut by 4 bases, the J end by 3 bases, with 19 bases between. Per the germline V gene, CDR1 is LGHNA and CDR2 is YNFKEQ. CDR3 length: 16 residues. CDR3 sequence reads: CASSLARTRQYYEQYF. The CDR3 nucleotides read TGTGCCAGCAGCCTGGCCCGCACGCGACAGTACTACGAGCAGTACTTC.

The CDR3 DNA sequence: TGTGCCAGCAGCCCACGATCCGAGGGCGAAGCTTTCTTT. Translating it yields CASSPRSEGEAFF. The genes are TRBV14 and TRBJ1-1; no firm D call. In germline, CDR1 is SGHDN, CDR2 FVKESK. The V end was cut by 4 bases, the J end by 8 bases, with 14 bases between. CDR3 length: 13 amino acids. The full variable domain, its missing parts supplied by reference TRBV14 and TRBJ1-1, is EAGVTQFPSHSVIEKGQTVTLRCDPISGHDNLYWYRRVMGKEIKFLLHFVKESKQDESGMPNNRFLAERTGGTYSTLKVQPAELEDSGVYFCASSPRSEGEAFFGQGTRLTVV.

The rearrangement links TRBV6-5 to TRBJ1-2, with D maybe TRBD1 (5 bases). CDR1 is MNHEY and CDR2 is SVGAGI in the germline V gene. The CDR3 totals 14 residues. V gave up 6 bases and J gave up 4 bases, with 15 bases separating them. CDR3 DNA sequence: TGTGCCAGCAGAGAGGGCGGGGGTTTCTATGGCTACACCTTC. Its translation is CASREGGGFYGYTF.

This chain uses TRBV19 with TRBJ1-4; TRBD1 aligns across 9 bases. The CDR3 has 14 residues. V was pared by 7 bases and J by 8 bases, with 8 bases of the junction left unmatched. Germline CDR1 is LNHDA and CDR2 is SQIVND (reference sequence). This CDR3 is CASINRTGVEKLFF. The CDR3 DNA is TGTGCCAGTATAAACAGGACAGGGGTGGAAAAACTGTTTTTT. The complete variable domain, with remaining parts taken from reference TRBV19 and TRBJ1-4, reads DGGITQSPKYLFRKEGQNVTLSCEQNLNHDAMYWYRQDPGQGLRLIYYSQIVNDFQKGDIAEGYSVSREKKESFPLTVTSAQKNPTAFYLCASINRTGVEKLFFGSGTQLSVL.

This clone occurred a few times. The V gene is TRBV7-3, the J gene TRBJ1-1; unclear D gene. Deletions cut 3 bases from V and 0 bases from J, with 5 bases between. Germline loops: CDR1 SGHTA, CDR2 FQGTGA. The CDR3 covers 13 residues. The CDR3 reads CASSFTVNTEAFF. For the CDR3, the DNA is TGTGCCAGCAGCTTTACAGTGAACACTGAAGCTTTCTTT.

This clone has a handful of counts. The V gene is TRBV9, the J gene TRBJ2-1, with 11 bases lining up with TRBD2. Germline V gene lookup returns CDR1 SGDLS and CDR2 YYNGEE. Trimming took 2 bases from V and 4 from J; bases not matched to a gene: 2. This CDR3 has 15 residues. CDR3 sequence reads: CASSVASGGYNEQFF. The CDR3 DNA follows: TGTGCCAGCAGCGTTGCTAGCGGGGGGTACAATGAGCAGTTCTTC.

The V and J genes are TRBV28 and TRBJ2-5, with D uncertain. Trimming took 3 bases from V and 0 from J, leaving 8 bases between them. Germline V gives CDR1 MDHEN, CDR2 SYDVKM. CDR3 size: 14 residues. The CDR3 DNA follows: TGTGCCAGCAGTTTCTCCTTATACCAAGAGACCCAGTACTTC. Protein sequence: CASSFSLYQETQYF.

The rearrangement links TRBV14 to TRBJ2-5; 7 positions agree with TRBD2. The CDR3 consists of 13 residues. V gave up 3 bases and J gave up 5 bases; unmatched junction bases: 3. Per the germline V gene, CDR1 is SGHDN and CDR2 is FVKESK. The CDR3 spells CASSHLGRETQYF. CDR3 DNA sequence: TGTGCCAGCAGCCATCTCGGGAGGGAGACCCAGTACTTC.

The chain uses TRBV6-5 and TRBJ1-2; 7 bases fit TRBD1. Trimming at V came to 7 bases and at J to 2 bases, leaving 10 bases not matched to a gene. The CDR3 totals 15 residues. Germline lookup yields CDR1 MNHEY and CDR2 SVGAGI. The CDR3 DNA reads TGTGCCAGCACCAAAGACCAGGGGGTCAACTATGGCTACACCTTC. It specifies CASTKDQGVNYGYTF.

The V and J genes are TRBV7-2 and TRBJ2-1; 9 bases match TRBD2. The length of the CDR3 is 14 residues. Looked up from germline, CDR1 is SGHTA and CDR2 is FQGNSA. The J segment lost 4 bases and the V segment lost 8 bases, leaving 6 bases of the junction unmatched. CDR3 coding DNA: TGTGCCAGCCCGCGGGGGGGCAGTTACAATGAGCAGTTCTTC. It encodes CASPRGGSYNEQFF.

As for this clone: The junction departs from the called germline gene at one end, perhaps through a read error. The chain has TRBV4-1 and TRBJ2-7; 11 nucleotides align to TRBD2. The CDR3 sequence is 16 residues long. CDR1 is MGHRA, CDR2 YSYEKL, per germline. The chain's CDR3 is CATSQGLAGGKYEQYF. CDR3 bases: TGCGCCACCAGCCAAGGCCTAGCGGGAGGAAAGTACGAGCAGTACTTC.

The rearrangement links TRBV14 to TRBJ2-1, with 10 bases fitting TRBD2. Germline V gives CDR1 SGHDN, CDR2 FVKESK. The CDR3 runs 16 residues. V trimming: 1 base; J trimming: 9 bases; junction bases outside the gene matches: 9. CDR3 bases: TGTGCCAGCAGCCAAGGGCGGCTAGCGGGAGAAGGTGAGCAGTTCTTC. Its translation is CASSQGRLAGEGEQFF.

The chain links TRBV5-4 to TRBJ2-2; 10 bases line up with TRBD1. Germline CDR1 and CDR2: SGHNT and YYREEE (reference sequence). The CDR3 sequence is 18 residues long. With 0 bases clipped from V and 3 bases from J, the junction kept 8 bases outside the gene matches. CDR3 residues: CASSLGGPGQGYTGELFF. The CDR3 DNA reads TGTGCCAGCAGCTTGGGGGGGCCGGGACAGGGGTACACCGGGGAGCTGTTTTTT.

The chain combines TRBV4-1 with TRBJ2-1, with D possibly matching TRBD2 (5 bases). The V and J ends lost 4 bases and 8 bases respectively, with 15 bases between them. This CDR3 is 14 amino acids long. Germline CDR1 reads MGHRA; CDR2 reads YSYEKL. The CDR3 DNA reads TGCGCCAGCAGCCCTTCGCACCCGCGGGATGAGCAGTTCTTC. Protein product: CASSPSHPRDEQFF.

CDR3 region: CASSLALGGGGNIQYF. In DNA form, the CDR3 reads TGCGCCAGCAGCTTGGCCTTGGGAGGCGGTGGAAACATTCAGTACTTC. The chain carries TRBV5-1 and TRBJ2-4, with a weak D call TRBD2 (6 bases). The CDR3 spans 16 residues. Looked up from germline, CDR1 is SGHRS and CDR2 is YFSETQ. Trimming removed 0 bases at V and 6 bases at J, with 16 bases between.

In its sample, this clone was seen once. The J gene is TRBJ1-6, the V gene TRBV19; D unclear. CDR3 size: 16 residues. V shed 5 bases and J shed 7 bases, with 18 bases lying between them. Germline loops: CDR1 LNHDA, CDR2 SQIVND (reference sequence). CDR3 in DNA: TGTGCCAGTAGTCCACAACGTTTGGCGGGGAATTCACCCCTCCACTTT. It yields the protein CASSPQRLAGNSPLHF.

This clone was seen a handful of times. The V gene is TRBV5-4, the J gene TRBJ2-7, with 15 bases that match TRBD2. This CDR3 is 16 amino acids long. Germline V lookup: CDR1 SGHNT, CDR2 YYREEE (reference sequence). With 4 bases clipped from V and 3 bases from J, the junction kept 5 bases outside the gene matches. The CDR3 protein is CASSGGLAGGIYEQYF. In nucleotides, the CDR3 is TGTGCCAGCAGCGGCGGACTAGCGGGAGGGATCTACGAGCAGTACTTC.